This T cell receptor beta chain was captured in a study of response to subunit inactivated influenza vaccine. Study-wide results and caveats: T cells newly recruited by each seasonal influenza vaccination are few, the authors suggested.

This clonotype was recorded many times. Its antigen remains unknown. TCRdb independently ran MiXCR on the RT-PCR reads; one entry per CDR3 protein. The sample holds fewer than 650,000 distinct CDR3 sequences; approximately 12% are singletons and the top ten take about an eighth. This receptor was identified in a man in his forties or fifties who received an inactivated influenza vaccine. The input for sequencing was PBMCs from blood, taken more than 35 days after vaccination.

As DNA, the CDR3 is TGTGCCAGCAGTCCACGGCTCGAAGATACGCAGTATTTT. It yields the protein CASSPRLEDTQYF. The rearrangement links TRBV6-1 to TRBJ2-3; D gene ambiguous. This CDR3 is built from 13 residues. Trimming took 5 bases from V and 5 from J, leaving 11 bases between them. Germline CDR1 MNHNS, CDR2 SASEGT.